The rows below give T cell receptor beta chains drawn from one sample of a study of blood T cells in healthy people across ages. TCRdb used MiXCR to reprocess the 5' RACE reads, holding one entry per CDR3 protein. Of more than 800,000 distinct CDR3 sequences listed, 29% are singletons. The sample was blood. Receptors originate from an elderly woman in good health. The CDR3 runs from the conserved cysteine through the conserved F or W. D genes are given only for firm matches. Clone size is shown for a subset of rows, as once, few, many or a class of expanded clone.

J: TRBJ2-1; V: TRBV7-9; D: TRBD1; size: many; DNA: TGTGCCAGCAGCCCCCCGGACAGGGTAGTGTTCAATGAGCAGTTCTTC; CDR3: CASSPPDRVVFNEQFF
J: TRBJ1-6; V: TRBV14; D: TRBD1; size: NA; DNA: TGTGCCAGCAGCCAACTGGACAGGGCGGATTCACCCCTCCACTTT; CDR3: CASSQLDRADSPLHF
J: TRBJ2-7; V: TRBV20-1; D: NA; size: few; DNA: TGCAGTGCTAGAGCTGGCGGTAGCTCCTACAATGAGCAGTACTTC; CDR3: CSARAGGSSYNEQYF
J: TRBJ2-2; V: TRBV7-7; D: TRBD1; size: NA; DNA: TGTGCCAGCAGCCCCGGACCCGGGACAGGAGGGGGGACCGGGGAGCTGTTTTTT; CDR3: CASSPGPGTGGGTGELFF
J: TRBJ2-1; V: TRBV4-2; D: NA; size: NA; DNA: TGTGCCAGCAGCCATACAGGGACGAGCTCCTACAATGAGCAGTTCTTC; CDR3: CASSHTGTSSYNEQFF
J: TRBJ2-1; V: TRBV7-2; D: TRBD1; size: NA; DNA: TGTGCCAGCAGCTTATTGGGTCCGGGACAGAAGTACAATGAGCAGTTCTTC; CDR3: CASSLLGPGQKYNEQFF
J: TRBJ1-5; V: TRBV6-2/TRBV6-3; D: TRBD1; size: few; DNA: TGTGCCAGCAGTTACGAGGTGGGACAGGGTTGGGCGTCCAATCAGCCCCAGCATTTT; CDR3: CASSYEVGQGWASNQPQHF
J: TRBJ1-5; V: TRBV6-2/TRBV6-3; D: NA; size: many; DNA: TGTGCCAGCAGTTATCTATCAGGAGCTAGCAATCAGCCCCAGCATTTT; CDR3: CASSYLSGASNQPQHF
J: TRBJ2-7; V: TRBV6-5; D: NA; size: NA; DNA: TGTGCCAGCAGGGGCGAGCTCTCGGGCGAGCAGTACTTC; CDR3: CASRGELSGEQYF
J: TRBJ1-2; V: TRBV4-3; D: NA; size: many; DNA: TGCGCCAGCAGCCAAGACAGGGGATCGCTCAACTTTGGCTACACCTTC; CDR3: CASSQDRGSLNFGYTF
J: TRBJ2-7; V: TRBV5-1; D: NA; size: NA; DNA: TGCGCCAGCACGAATAGCGGAGGGCACTACGAGCAGTACTTC; CDR3: CASTNSGGHYEQYF
J: TRBJ1-1; V: TRBV6-5; D: NA; size: NA; DNA: TGTACCAGCAGTTATCGGGGGGCGAACACTGAAGCTTTCTTT; CDR3: CTSSYRGANTEAFF
J: TRBJ1-1; V: TRBV20-1; D: NA; size: NA; DNA: TGCAGTGCTAGAGAGGGGGGTGCCACTGAAGCTTTCTTT; CDR3: CSAREGGATEAFF
J: TRBJ2-1; V: TRBV20-1; D: NA; size: many; DNA: TGCAGTGCTAGAGATGCTGGCTCCTTCGGTGAGCAGTTCTTC; CDR3: CSARDAGSFGEQFF